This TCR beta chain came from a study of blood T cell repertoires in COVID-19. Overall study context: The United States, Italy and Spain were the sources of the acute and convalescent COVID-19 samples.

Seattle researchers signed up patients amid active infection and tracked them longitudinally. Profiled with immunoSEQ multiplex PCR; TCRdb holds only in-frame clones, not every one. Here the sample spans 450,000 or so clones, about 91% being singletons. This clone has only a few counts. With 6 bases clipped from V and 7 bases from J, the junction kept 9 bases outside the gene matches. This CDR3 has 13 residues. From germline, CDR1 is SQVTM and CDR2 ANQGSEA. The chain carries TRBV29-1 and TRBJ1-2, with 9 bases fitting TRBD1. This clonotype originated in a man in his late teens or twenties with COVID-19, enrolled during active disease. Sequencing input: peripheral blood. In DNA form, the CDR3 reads TGCAGCGTCGAACCGGACAGGGGAGGTGGCTACACCTTC. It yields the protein CSVEPDRGGGYTF.